Below are 16 T cell receptor beta chains sequenced from a single sample in a study of blood T cell repertoires in COVID-19. Libraries were prepared by immunoSEQ multiplex PCR; TCRdb keeps only in-frame clonotypes and omits some of them. This sample has around 250,000 clones; around nine tenths occur once, and the top ten carry around 9.6%. Sample: peripheral blood. The receptors originated from a woman aged 70-85 years with COVID-19, enrolled during active disease.

This rearrangement joins TRBV10-3 to TRBJ1-5; 9 bases align to TRBD1. The CDR3 has 15 amino acids. Germline assignment: CDR1 ENHRY and CDR2 SYGVKD. V shed 0 bases, J shed 5 bases, and the junction held 2 bases outside the gene matches. For the CDR3, the DNA is TGTGCCATCAGTGAGTCGAACAGGGGGCATCAGCCCCAGCATTTT. This codes for CAISESNRGHQPQHF.

The DNA for the CDR3 is TGTGCCAGCAGCGGAGGCTATGGCTACACCTTC. This codes for CASSGGYGYTF. This chain connects TRBV6-2 or TRBV6-3 to TRBJ1-2; no definite D call. V was clipped by 6 bases and J by 4 bases, with 6 bases between them. The V gene's germline CDR1 is MNHEY and CDR2 SVGEGT. The CDR3 is made up of 11 amino acids.

In DNA, the CDR3 is TGCGCCAGCAGCTTGCGGGCAGGGGACGCTGAAGCTTTCTTT. It encodes CASSLRAGDAEAFF. The chain links TRBV5-1 to TRBJ1-1, with a tentative D call TRBD1 (6 bases). There are 14 residues in the CDR3. CDR1 and CDR2 (germline): SGHRS, YFSETQ. Trimming stripped 1 base from V and 6 bases from J, with 13 bases between.

This chain uses TRBV7-6 with TRBJ2-3; 14 bases match TRBD2. Germline CDR1 SGHVS, CDR2 FNYEAQ. This CDR3 is built from 20 residues. Losses at the gene ends were 4 bases for V and 1 base for J; bases not matched to a gene: 13. Written as DNA, the CDR3 is TGTGCCAGCAGCTCCCACACGGGACTAGCGGGAGATGTAGGCACAGATACGCAGTATTTT. Translated, it gives CASSSHTGLAGDVGTDTQYF.

The chain recombines TRBV24-1 with TRBJ2-3; 7 nucleotides align to TRBD1. With V trimmed by 3 bases and J by 2 bases, 10 bases remained unmatched. This CDR3 contains 17 residues. Germline-derived CDR1 and CDR2 are KGHDR and SFDVKD. The CDR3 DNA sequence: TGTGCCACCAGTGATCCCGTCCCGGGACAGCTCACAGATACGCAGTATTTT. This gives the protein CATSDPVPGQLTDTQYF.

On this clone: The sample has other DNA sequences that encode this CDR3 too. The genes are TRBV6-5 and TRBJ1-2, with 8 nucleotides matching TRBD1. Germline V gives CDR1 MNHEY, CDR2 SVGAGI. The junction had 3 bases not matched to a gene; V was cut back by 5 bases and J by 4 bases. CDR3 length: 13 amino acids. The DNA of the CDR3 is TGTGCCAGCAGTACGACAGGGGTCTATGGCTACACCTTC. This encodes CASSTTGVYGYTF.

The genes are TRBV30 and TRBJ1-6; TRBD1 might be the D (6 bases). V lost 4 bases and J 8 bases, leaving 15 bases between the germline ends. CDR1 is GTSNPN, CDR2 SVGIG, per germline (reference sequence). This CDR3 contains 14 residues. CDR3 sequence (DNA): TGTGCCTGGACCTCAGGGGACACCTATTCACCCCTCCACTTT. This codes for CAWTSGDTYSPLHF.

The chain recombines TRBV28 with TRBJ1-4, with TRBD1 as a possible D gene (5 bases). The CDR3 is 18 residues long. Trimming took 1 base from V and 8 from J, leaving 23 bases between them. Germline V CDR1 and CDR2: MDHEN, SYDVKM. CDR3 sequence reads: CASSLFTGSGSPKEKLFF. CDR3 bases: TGTGCCAGCAGTTTATTCACAGGATCTGGTTCCCCCAAGGAAAAACTGTTTTTT.

V usage is TRBV27 and J usage is TRBJ2-7; 9 nucleotides line up with TRBD2. Germline assignment: CDR1 MNHEY and CDR2 SMNVEV (reference sequence). With V trimmed by 1 base and J by 2 bases, 3 bases remained unmatched. The CDR3 loop spans 15 amino acids. CDR3 residues: CASSLLASGTYEQYF. CDR3 sequence (DNA): TGTGCCAGCAGTTTATTGGCTAGCGGGACCTACGAGCAGTACTTC.

The rearrangement uses TRBV2 and TRBJ1-1; TRBD1 matches at 8 bases. The ends lost 4 bases at V and 7 bases at J; junction bases unmatched: 8. Germline CDR1 reads SNHLY; CDR2 reads FYNNEI. The CDR3 runs to 14 residues. The chain's CDR3 is CASSADRGALEAFF. The CDR3 coding sequence is TGTGCCAGCAGTGCTGACAGGGGAGCTCTTGAAGCTTTCTTT.

The V gene is TRBV5-1, the J gene TRBJ1-4; D gene ambiguous. The V gene's germline CDR1 is SGHRS and CDR2 YFSETQ. The CDR3 extends over 13 amino acids. V was trimmed by 4 bases and J by 4 bases, leaving 8 bases between them. This CDR3 reads CASSRSYNEKLFF. CDR3 DNA: TGCGCCAGCAGCAGGAGTTATAATGAAAAACTGTTTTTT.

This chain links TRBV10-3 with TRBJ2-5; 7 positions agree with TRBD1. Germline V gives CDR1 ENHRY, CDR2 SYGVKD. The trim removed 10 bases at V and 5 bases at J, leaving 10 bases unmatched. This CDR3 spans 13 amino acids. The CDR3 DNA reads TGTGCCACCCGGGACAGCGTGCGGGAGACCCAGTACTTC. Protein: CATRDSVRETQYF.

The chain is built from TRBV29-1 and TRBJ1-6; 7 bases match TRBD1. CDR3 length: 15 residues. The junction had 4 bases not matched to a gene; V was cut back by 5 bases and J by 0 bases. From germline, CDR1 is SQVTM and CDR2 ANQGSEA. This CDR3 reads CSVRDSSSYNSPLHF. The DNA for the CDR3 is TGCAGCGTTCGGGACAGCTCCTCCTATAATTCACCCCTCCACTTT.

The chain recombines TRBV7-8 with TRBJ1-1; tentative D call: TRBD1 (5 bases). This CDR3 region has 12 residues. Germline V gene lookup returns CDR1 SGHVS and CDR2 FQNEAQ. V was shortened by 5 bases and J by 3 bases, with 7 bases between the two germline ends. This CDR3 reads CASSLTDTEAFF. The CDR3 nucleotides are TGTGCCAGCAGCCTGACAGACACTGAAGCTTTCTTT.

The chain carries TRBV3-1 (or the pseudogene TRBV3-2) and TRBJ2-1; TRBD2 matches at 10 bases. This CDR3 has 16 residues. Germline CDR1 LGHDT, CDR2 YNNKEL (reference sequence). Losses at the gene ends were 0 bases for V and 5 bases for J; bases not matched to a gene: 4. This CDR3 reads CASSQELAGADNEQFF. CDR3 sequence (DNA): TGTGCCAGCAGCCAAGAGCTAGCGGGAGCAGACAATGAGCAGTTCTTC.

V is TRBV7-8 and J is TRBJ2-2; 8 bases map to TRBD2. Unmatched junction bases numbered 3, after V lost 2 bases and J lost 1 base. The CDR3 spans 16 residues. CDR1 SGHVS and CDR2 FQNEAQ come from the germline V gene. CDR3 loop: CASSLQTSGNTGELFF. For the CDR3, the DNA is TGTGCCAGCAGCTTACAAACTAGCGGGAACACCGGGGAGCTGTTTTTT.